What follows are 5 T cell receptor beta chains derived from one specimen sequenced in a study of CD8+ T cells in alopecia areata. Treatment described: oral pan-JAK inhibitor, 5-10 mg twice daily. Extracted from the samples, RNA was reverse transcribed into cDNA to serve as the sequencing template. The data were produced by immunoSEQ multiplex PCR, yet TCRdb's version contains in-frame clones alone and is incomplete. There are approximately 200,000 clones in the sample; roughly 64% occur only once, and roughly 5% lies in the top ten. The sample in question was CD4+ T cells sorted from blood, obtained at week 24, from a patient treated with tofacitinib. All receptors derive from a human donor with alopecia areata.

The sample holds a few counts of this clone. This chain links TRBV14 with TRBJ2-4, with no clear D. Germline CDR1 SGHDN, CDR2 FVKESK. This CDR3 has 13 amino acids. The germline V and J ends were trimmed by 4 bases and 8 bases, with 12 bases remaining between them. This CDR3 is CASSPSSKDIQYF. CDR3 bases: TGTGCCAGCAGCCCGTCCAGTAAGGACATTCAGTACTTC.

The rearrangement joins TRBV2 to TRBJ2-1, with D tentatively TRBD2 (5 bases). The V gene lost 2 bases and the J gene lost 0 bases, with 14 bases spanning the gap. There are 17 residues in the CDR3. CDR1 and CDR2 (germline): SNHLY, FYNNEI. This CDR3 is CASSEIEGLSSYNEQFF. The CDR3 DNA follows: TGTGCCAGCAGTGAAATTGAGGGATTGAGCTCCTACAATGAGCAGTTCTTC.

The chain links TRBV7-9 to TRBJ2-3; 10 positions agree with TRBD1. Germline loops: CDR1 SEHNR, CDR2 FQNEAQ (reference sequence). The CDR3 runs to 15 residues. V shed 5 bases, J shed 6 bases, and the junction held 8 bases outside the gene matches. CDR3 amino acids: CASSPDRGPVDTQYF. The CDR3 nucleotides read TGTGCCAGCAGCCCCGACAGGGGGCCTGTGGATACGCAGTATTTT.

This clone was counted a few times. The chain recombines TRBV15 with TRBJ2-4; the D call may be TRBD1 or TRBD2 (5 bases each). V was clipped by 3 bases and J by 8 bases, with 17 bases between them. This CDR3 is built from 15 residues. The V gene's germline CDR1 is LNHNV and CDR2 YYDKDF (reference sequence). In DNA form, the CDR3 reads TGTGCCACCAGCAGGGCCTTGGCTAGCAGGGACATTCAGTACTTC. Translating gives CATSRALASRDIQYF.

The chain has TRBV30 and TRBJ2-5; D is undetermined. Germline assignment: CDR1 GTSNPN and CDR2 SVGIG (reference sequence). This CDR3 comprises 13 residues. V lost 2 bases and J 5 bases, leaving 12 bases between the germline ends. The CDR3 region has the DNA TGTGCCTGGAGTCCGAACCTCAGGGAGACCCAGTACTTC. This encodes CAWSPNLRETQYF.